This T cell receptor beta chain was profiled in a study of cytomegalovirus exposure and HLA in healthy donors. Across the study: Of all 400 or so donors who were genotyped, roughly 83% belonged to the Caucasian-associated ancestry cluster. Study findings and constraints: Earlier analysis yielded a pattern in which most TCR beta V segments were productive about 87% or about 30% of the time. The study put 160 or so TCR beta chains on its list as cytomegalovirus-associated. The availability of immune exposure information extended only to CMV serostatus.

Worth noting for this clone: Its matching antigen is unknown.

Researchers ran the PCR with 60 Vbeta and 13 Jbeta primers. Clones were sequenced by immunoSEQ multiplex PCR, and TCRdb holds only the in-frame ones, with some missing. This table holds fewer than 150,000 clones, around 85% found once. CDR1 and CDR2 (germline): SEHNR, FQNEAQ (reference sequence). The CDR3 is made up of 16 amino acids. Trimming at V came to 1 base and at J to 6 bases, leaving 5 bases not matched to a gene. The chain recombines TRBV7-9 with TRBJ1-5; 11 bases line up with TRBD1. The sequence came from a man aged 40-49 years in good health and CMV-seropositive. The material sequenced was PBMCs. The DNA of the CDR3 is TGTGCCAGCAGCTTAGGAGGGACAGGGGGAAGTCAGCCCCAGCATTTT. It yields the protein CASSLGGTGGSQPQHF.